A selection of T cell receptor beta chains follows, all from one sample in a study of Ad26.COV2.S vaccination and SARS-CoV-2 variants. This table comes from immunoSEQ multiplex PCR, and its TCRdb copy is limited to in-frame clones, with some not included. Of some 480,000 clones listed, roughly 89% are singletons. Sequencing was performed on peripheral blood, taken in a trial of Ad26.COV2.S vaccine versus placebo. The receptors originated from a person between 18 and 59 years old who received the Ad26.COV2.S COVID-19 vaccine or a placebo. CDR3s include the opening cysteine and the closing phenylalanine or tryptophan. Each record gives: clone size, D gene, V gene, J gene, CDR3 protein, CDR3 DNA. D genes are given only for firm matches. Not every row has a clone size; where given, it reads once, few, many or a size class.

-	-	TRBV18	TRBJ2-3	CASSTQTDTQYF	TGTGCCAGCTCGACACAAACAGATACGCAGTATTTT
once	TRBD1	TRBV11-2	TRBJ2-1	CASSLSTGGRRNEQFF	TGTGCCAGCAGCTTAAGTACAGGGGGGAGACGCAATGAGCAGTTCTTC
-	-	TRBV19	TRBJ2-4	CASSIPGGAANIQYF	TGTGCCAGTAGTATACCCGGCGGGGCAGCAAACATTCAGTACTTC
-	-	TRBV19	TRBJ1-2	CASSLPWTADYGYTF	TGTGCCAGTAGCCTCCCCTGGACAGCGGACTATGGCTACACCTTC
-	-	TRBV6-5	TRBJ2-2	CASKIWAANTGELFF	TGTGCCAGCAAGATCTGGGCCGCGAACACCGGGGAGCTGTTTTTT
-	TRBD2	TRBV5-5	TRBJ2-5	CASSLASGRGETQYF	TGTGCCAGCAGCTTGGCTAGCGGGAGGGGGGAGACCCAGTACTTC
-	-	TRBV6-5	TRBJ2-3	CASGRDTQYF	TGTGCCAGCGGGCGGGATACGCAGTATTTT
-	-	TRBV5-4	TRBJ1-1	CASSPATRVMNTEAFF	TGTGCCAGCAGCCCCGCGACGAGGGTTATGAACACTGAAGCTTTCTTT
-	TRBD1	TRBV4-1	TRBJ2-2	CASSQCIRETGPFPGELFF	TGCGCCAGCAGCCAGTGTATTAGGGAGACAGGGCCCTTTCCCGGGGAGCTGTTTTTT
-	-	TRBV10-3	TRBJ1-5	CATGAGGQPQHF	TGTGCCACCGGCGCGGGCGGTCAGCCCCAGCATTTT
-	-	TRBV28	TRBJ2-1	CASATRGTSYNEQFF	TGTGCCAGCGCGACCAGAGGGACATCCTACAATGAGCAGTTCTTC
-	-	TRBV30	TRBJ1-2	CAWSVRGPGYGYTF	TGTGCCTGGAGTGTACGGGGGCCTGGCTATGGCTACACCTTC
-	-	TRBV9	TRBJ2-7	CASSVGSNTYEQYF	TGTGCCAGCAGCGTAGGGAGCAATACCTACGAGCAGTACTTC
-	TRBD1	TRBV12-3/TRBV12-4	TRBJ1-1	CASRQGLNTEAFF	TGTGCCAGCAGACAGGGGTTGAACACTGAAGCTTTCTTT
-	-	TRBV9	TRBJ1-1	CASSVGDSEAFF	TGTGCCAGCAGCGTCGGGGATAGTGAAGCTTTCTTT
-	-	TRBV27	TRBJ2-1	CASSPSRGTYNEQFF	TGTGCCAGCAGTCCTTCGAGAGGAACCTACAATGAGCAGTTCTTC
-	-	TRBV4-3	TRBJ2-5	CASSQGSARYQETQYF	TGCGCCAGCAGCCAGGGATCCGCGAGGTACCAAGAGACCCAGTACTTC
-	TRBD1	TRBV27	TRBJ1-2	CASSYRGLDGYTF	TGTGCCAGCAGCTACAGGGGGCTGGATGGCTACACCTTC
-	TRBD2	TRBV6-2/TRBV6-3	TRBJ2-7	CASSPLGGSLDEQYF	TGTGCCAGCAGCCCCCTTGGCGGGAGTCTCGACGAGCAGTACTTC
-	TRBD1	TRBV29-1	TRBJ1-1	CSVYRQQGANTEAFF	TGCAGCGTTTACCGCCAACAGGGGGCGAACACTGAAGCTTTCTTT
-	-	TRBV7-2	TRBJ2-1	CASSLVTPGTRPRYNEQFF	TGTGCCAGCAGCTTAGTTACGCCAGGAACTCGCCCGCGGTACAATGAGCAGTTCTTC
-	TRBD2	TRBV29-1	TRBJ2-7	CSATLATHYEQYF	TGCAGCGCCACACTAGCGACACACTACGAGCAGTACTTC
few	-	TRBV20-1	TRBJ1-5	CSARGHQGYQPQHF	TGCAGTGCTCGTGGACATCAGGGGTATCAGCCCCAGCATTTT
-	TRBD1	TRBV5-1	TRBJ2-7	CASSLASGTASYEQYF	TGCGCCAGCAGCTTGGCCTCCGGGACAGCCTCCTACGAGCAGTACTTC
-	TRBD2	TRBV4-3	TRBJ2-1	CASSQRASGTGNEQFF	TGCGCCAGCAGCCAACGAGCTAGCGGGACGGGGAATGAGCAGTTCTTC
-	TRBD2	TRBV5-1	TRBJ2-7	CASSLSGTWEYEQYF	TGCGCCAGCAGCCTTAGCGGGACATGGGAATACGAGCAGTACTTC
-	-	TRBV28	TRBJ1-2	CASSPRYRQAAGYTF	TGTGCCAGCAGTCCACGATACCGACAGGCCGCGGGCTACACCTTC
-	TRBD1	TRBV19	TRBJ2-4	CASSLRQGGKNIQYF	TGTGCCAGTAGTCTCCGACAGGGCGGCAAAAACATTCAGTACTTC
-	TRBD1	TRBV10-3	TRBJ1-2	CAISRDRTNYGYTF	TGTGCCATCAGTCGGGACAGAACTAACTATGGCTACACCTTC
-	-	TRBV6-2/TRBV6-3	TRBJ1-5	CASSYGLGDDNQPQHF	TGTGCCAGCAGTTACGGTTTAGGGGACGACAATCAGCCCCAGCATTTT
-	-	TRBV30	TRBJ2-6	CASQRAGANVLTF	TGTGCCTCTCAGAGGGCTGGGGCCAACGTCCTGACTTTC